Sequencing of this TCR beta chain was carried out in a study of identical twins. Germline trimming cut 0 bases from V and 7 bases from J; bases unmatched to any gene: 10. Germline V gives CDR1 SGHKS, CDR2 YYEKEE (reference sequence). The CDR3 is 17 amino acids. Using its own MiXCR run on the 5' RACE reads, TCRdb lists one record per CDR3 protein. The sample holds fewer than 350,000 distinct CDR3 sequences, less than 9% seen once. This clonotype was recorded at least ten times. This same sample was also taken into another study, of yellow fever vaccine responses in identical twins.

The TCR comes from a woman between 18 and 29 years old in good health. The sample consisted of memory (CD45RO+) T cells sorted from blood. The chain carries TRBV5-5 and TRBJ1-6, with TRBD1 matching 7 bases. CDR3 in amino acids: CASSLGDSTWVNSPLHF. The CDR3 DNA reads TGTGCCAGCAGCTTGGGGGACAGTACTTGGGTGAATTCACCCCTCCACTTT.